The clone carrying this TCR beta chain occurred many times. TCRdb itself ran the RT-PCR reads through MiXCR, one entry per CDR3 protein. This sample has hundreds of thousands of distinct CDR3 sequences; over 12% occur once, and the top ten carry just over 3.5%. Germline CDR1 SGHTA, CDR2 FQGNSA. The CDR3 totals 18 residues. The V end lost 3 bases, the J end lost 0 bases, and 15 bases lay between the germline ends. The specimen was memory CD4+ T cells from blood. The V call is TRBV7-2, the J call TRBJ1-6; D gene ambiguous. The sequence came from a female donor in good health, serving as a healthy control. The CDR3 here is CASSLRGRPSSYNSPLHF. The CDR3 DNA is TGTGCCAGCAGCTTGCGCGGCAGGCCGAGCTCCTATAATTCACCCCTCCACTTT.